This T cell receptor (beta chain) was recovered during a study of Ad26.COV2.S vaccination and SARS-CoV-2 variants. As for the study in general: Sample donor was a member of the COV1001 Ad26.COV2.S trial arm.

CDR1 and CDR2 (germline): LGHNA, YSLEER. The V gene lost 1 base and the J gene lost 3 bases, with 9 bases spanning the gap. The CDR3 has 14 amino acids. Treatment in this sample: some 20 received Ad26.COV2.S at low or high dose, single or two shots; several received placebo; per-sample allocation not given. Sampling was performed 63 days after the first vaccine or placebo injection. At a Boston site, the person donating was an adult of 18-55 years. Its platform was an Ad26 vector, and its expressed antigen was Wuhan-strain SARS-CoV-2 spike. Assay: immunoSEQ multiplex PCR; the TCRdb copy retains only in-frame clones and omits some. The profile shows around 340,000 clones, roughly nine tenths of them singletons.

The sample consisted of peripheral blood, taken in a trial of Ad26.COV2.S vaccine versus placebo. The V call is TRBV4-3, the J call TRBJ1-1, with D hard to call. The sequence was collected from a person aged 18-60 years who received the Ad26.COV2.S COVID-19 vaccine or a placebo. As DNA, the CDR3 is TGCGCCAGCAGCCAAGTCTCTAGGGACACTGAAGCTTTCTTT. Its translation is CASSQVSRDTEAFF.